This T cell receptor beta chain originates from a study of graft-versus-host responses after intestinal transplantation. In the study overall: In this cohort, recipients had multivisceral, liver-intestinal, or isolated intestinal transplants. Each patient got anti-thymocyte globulin induction, then tacrolimus and steroids for about 3 years.

This clone was observed once. Its specificity is not known. Only in-frame clones appear in the TCRdb table, and some are missing; sequencing was by immunoSEQ multiplex PCR. The sample lists around 110,000 clones; approximately 90% were seen once. Germline CDR1 SGHNT, CDR2 YENEEA. This CDR3 spans 13 amino acids. V lost 4 bases to trimming and J lost 4 bases, with 10 bases between them. This rearrangement joins TRBV11-3 to TRBJ2-5; D is undetermined. This TCR came from a human donor who was the organ donor for an intestinal transplant. The sample was unstimulated CD4+ T cells sorted from spleen or lymph node cells, taken before transplant. The CDR3 DNA sequence: TGTGCCAGCAGCTGTGAGTGGGGAGAGACCCAGTACTTC. It specifies CASSCEWGETQYF.